This T cell receptor (beta chain) was sequenced for a study of OX40 agonist ivuxolimab in advanced cancers. About the research overall: The dose of intravenous ivuxolimab that patients received every 2 weeks ranged from 0.01 to 10 mg/kg.

This CDR3 is 14 amino acids long. CDR1 is SQVTM, CDR2 ANQGSEA, per germline. J gave up 5 bases and V 6 bases, and 12 bases lay outside the gene matches. Profiled with immunoSEQ multiplex PCR; TCRdb holds only in-frame clones, not every one. The data show 60,000 to 70,000 clones, with roughly four fifths seen just once and 4.5% to 6% held by the top ten. Autoimmune disease history or systemic immunosuppression barred patients. This specimen consisted of CD4+ or CD8+ T cells sorted from blood, obtained in a trial of the OX40 agonist ivuxolimab. The V gene is TRBV29-1, the J gene TRBJ1-2, with 7 bases aligning to TRBD1. The clonotype comes from an adult with an advanced solid tumor such as melanoma, head and neck, liver or kidney cancer. CDR3 protein: CSVSDRVGEYGYTF. In DNA, the CDR3 is TGCAGCGTCAGCGACAGGGTGGGAGAATATGGCTACACCTTC.